Shown below are 20 T cell receptor beta chains from a single sample sequenced in a study of blood T cell repertoires in COVID-19. TCRdb's copy holds only in-frame clones and misses some; the assay was immunoSEQ multiplex PCR. The repertoire holds about 240,000 clones, with over 80% as singletons. The sequenced sample consisted of PBMCs or T cells enriched from blood (not recorded which). All receptors come from a woman in her twenties or thirties with acute COVID-19.

The table lists this clone with a count of one. An end of the junction differs from the germline gene, which may be a read error. The V gene is TRBV2, the J gene TRBJ2-2; TRBD1 matches at 10 bases. CDR3 length: 15 residues. CDR1 and CDR2 (germline): SNHLY, FYNNEI. CDR3 sequence (DNA): TGTGCCAGCAATGAAGACAGGGGGCGGGTCGGGGAGCTGTTTTTT. Residues: CASNEDRGRVGELFF.

The chain carries TRBV5-1 and TRBJ1-1; D unclear. Trimming shortened V by 5 bases and J by 5 bases, and 16 bases separated the two germline ends. Germline CDR1 SGHRS, CDR2 YFSETQ. The CDR3 extends over 14 amino acids. The CDR3 reads CASSNEGWDTEAFF. The CDR3 coding sequence is TGCGCCAGCAGTAATGAGGGATGGGATACTGAAGCTTTCTTT.

The rearrangement links TRBV18 to TRBJ2-5; 12 nucleotides align to TRBD2. V was clipped by 3 bases and J by 5 bases; unmatched bases: 1. Per germline, CDR1 KGHSH and CDR2 LQKENI. The length of the CDR3 is 14 residues. The CDR3 DNA sequence: TGTGCCAGCTCACCGCTAGCGGGAGGGGAGACCCAGTACTTC. Translating gives CASSPLAGGETQYF.

The chain joins TRBV7-2 to TRBJ2-7; 11 bases match TRBD1. The CDR3 runs 17 residues. Germline CDR1 is SGHTA and CDR2 is FQGNSA. J lost 5 bases, V lost 2 bases, and 11 bases had no gene match. The CDR3 coding sequence is TGTGCCAGCAGCTTATCCTCTAGCCCGGGACAGGGGGACGAGCAGTACTTC. As protein: CASSLSSSPGQGDEQYF. Looking up the rest from reference TRBV7-2 and TRBJ2-7 gives the full variable domain: GAGVSQSPSNKVTEKGKDVELRCDPISGHTALYWYRQSLGQGLEFLIYFQGNSAPDKSGLPSDRFSAERTGGSVSTLTIQRTQQEDSAVYLCASSLSSSPGQGDEQYFGPGTRLTVT.

The chain combines TRBV2 with TRBJ1-5, with a tentative D call TRBD1 (6 bases). Trimming left V 6 bases short and J 3 bases short, with 12 bases between. Germline V lookup: CDR1 SNHLY, CDR2 FYNNEI. CDR3 length equals 14 residues. Written as DNA, the CDR3 is TGTGCCAGCAGGAAAGGGGACAACAATCAGCCCCAGCATTTT. Translated, it gives CASRKGDNNQPQHF.

The V call is TRBV4-1, the J call TRBJ2-7; 12 positions agree with TRBD2. V lost 4 bases, J lost 2 bases, and 3 bases stayed unmatched. CDR1 is MGHRA, CDR2 YSYEKL, per germline. This CDR3 has 15 amino acids. CDR3 nucleotides: TGCGCCAGCAGCCCCCTAGCGGGGGGGACCTACGAGCAGTACTTC. Protein sequence: CASSPLAGGTYEQYF.

The CDR3 here is CASSWRPGQEYEKLFF. The CDR3 DNA is TGCGCCAGCAGCTGGAGACCGGGACAGGAGTATGAAAAACTGTTTTTT. V usage is TRBV5-1 and J usage is TRBJ1-4; 8 positions match TRBD1. The CDR3 totals 16 residues. Germline assignment: CDR1 SGHRS and CDR2 YFSETQ. After removal of 3 bases from V and 6 bases from J, the junction contained 10 bases not matched to a gene.

A few counts support this clone. This sequence joins TRBV12-3 or TRBV12-4 and TRBJ2-7; 8 bases are a match to TRBD1. There are 12 residues in the CDR3. V was clipped by 2 bases and J by 6 bases; unmatched bases: 0. CDR3 coding DNA: TGTGCCAGCAGTTTAACAGGGGGCGAGCAGTACTTC. Protein sequence: CASSLTGGEQYF.

This clone was seen a single time. The chain combines TRBV6-5 with TRBJ1-2; D call uncertain. This CDR3 is 13 amino acids long. The ends were cut back, 6 bases at V and 3 bases at J, with 11 bases in the middle. CDR1 MNHEY and CDR2 SVGAGI come from the germline V gene. CDR3 sequence: CASSQQEDYGYTF. The DNA for the CDR3 is TGTGCCAGCAGCCAGCAAGAGGACTATGGCTACACCTTC.

V is TRBV21-1 and J is TRBJ1-5; TRBD1, the table's D call, was not compared with the DNA. TRBV21-1 is described as a pseudogene. CDR3 size: 15 residues. CDR3 loop: CASSKKVSRGQPQHF. CDR3 sequence (DNA): TGTGCCAGCAGCAAAAAAGTGAGCAGGGGTCAGCCCCAGCATTTT.

V usage is TRBV5-1 and J usage is TRBJ2-7; 8 nucleotides match TRBD1. Unmatched junction bases numbered 20, after V lost 4 bases and J lost 11 bases. The CDR3 covers 16 residues. CDR1 and CDR2 (germline): SGHRS, YFSETQ. The CDR3 here is CASSTAAQTGVGTKYF. Written as DNA, the CDR3 is TGCGCCAGCAGCACCGCTGCTCAGACAGGGGTGGGGACGAAGTACTTC.

The chain combines TRBV25-1 with TRBJ1-6; no firm D call. This CDR3 region has 15 residues. V shed 1 base and J shed 8 bases, with 12 bases lying between them. CDR1 is MGHDK and CDR2 is SYGVNS in the germline V gene. CDR3 DNA sequence: TGTGCCAGCAGTGAATTCGGTGGGAGGGATTCACCCCTCCACTTT. This translates into CASSEFGGRDSPLHF.

This chain joins TRBV3-1 (or the pseudogene TRBV3-2) and TRBJ1-1, with D unclear. The germline gives CDR1 LGHDT, CDR2 YNNKEL (reference sequence). This CDR3 has 12 residues. The V gene lost 8 bases and the J gene lost 4 bases, with 11 bases spanning the gap. CDR3 amino acids: CASQTGATEAFF. Here the CDR3 DNA reads TGTGCCAGCCAGACGGGTGCCACTGAAGCTTTCTTT.

The rearrangement links TRBV4-3 to TRBJ2-3; TRBD1 matches 8 bases. From germline, CDR1 is LGHNA and CDR2 YSLEER. V trimming: 2 bases; J trimming: 6 bases; junction bases outside the gene matches: 1. The CDR3 runs to 13 residues. CDR3 region: CASSQRQGDTQYF. The CDR3 DNA reads as TGCGCCAGCAGCCAACGACAGGGGGATACGCAGTATTTT.

V gene TRBV29-1 combines with J gene TRBJ2-3; D not certain. Germline values: CDR1 SQVTM, CDR2 ANQGSEA. The CDR3 contains 13 residues. Trimming removed 5 bases from V and 2 bases from J, with 11 bases in between. This chain's CDR3 is CSVYSSTTDTQYF. The CDR3 DNA reads as TGCAGCGTTTACAGTTCTACCACAGATACGCAGTATTTT.

This rearrangement joins TRBV6-4 to TRBJ2-5, with D uncertain. CDR1 MRHNA and CDR2 SNTAGT come from the germline V gene. The V end lost 2 bases, the J end lost 2 bases, and 21 bases lay between the germline ends. The CDR3 extends over 18 amino acids. CDR3 sequence (DNA): TGTGCCAGCAGTGACGGAATAGGTTGGCAGGCCACACAAGAGACCCAGTACTTC. As protein: CASSDGIGWQATQETQYF.

The chain links TRBV5-5 to TRBJ2-7; D may be TRBD1 (6 bases). The CDR3 extends over 15 amino acids. The germline V gene has CDR1 SGHKS and CDR2 YYEKEE (reference sequence). V lost 5 bases and J 2 bases, leaving 17 bases between the germline ends. Written as DNA, the CDR3 is TGTGCCAGCAGACCCGACAGGATGTTGGCCTACGAGCAGTACTTC. It is translated as CASRPDRMLAYEQYF.

In DNA form, the CDR3 reads TGTGCCGTGGACCCAGGGGCAGGGGCTGGAAACACCATATATTTT. This gives the protein CAVDPGAGAGNTIYF. J is TRBJ1-3 and V is TRBV19, with D perhaps matching TRBD1 (6 bases). The V gene lost 11 bases and the J gene lost 2 bases, with 19 bases spanning the gap. The CDR3 sequence is 15 residues long. Germline V CDR1 and CDR2: LNHDA, SQIVND (reference sequence). The whole variable domain, filled in from reference TRBV19 and TRBJ1-3, reads DGGITQSPKYLFRKEGQNVTLSCEQNLNHDAMYWYRQDPGQGLRLIYYSQIVNDFQKGDIAEGYSVSREKKESFPLTVTSAQKNPTAFYLCAVDPGAGAGNTIYFGEGSWLTVV.

This clone came up a few times. The chain employs TRBV29-1 and TRBJ2-2; D ambiguous. This CDR3 has 15 residues. V lost 6 bases and J lost 6, with 20 bases in between. Germline values: CDR1 SQVTM, CDR2 ANQGSEA. The CDR3 bases are TGCAGCGTCACAATTGCGGTCCCGAGTGCCGGGGAGCTGTTTTTT. Amino acids: CSVTIAVPSAGELFF.

V gene TRBV3-1 (or the pseudogene TRBV3-2) combines with J gene TRBJ2-5; tentatively, D is TRBD1 (5 bases). CDR1 LGHDT and CDR2 YNNKEL come from the germline V gene (reference sequence). V lost 3 bases and J lost 4, with 12 bases in between. The CDR3 is 14 amino acids. The DNA for the CDR3 is TGTGCCAGCAGCCACCCAGGGTTGTCAGAGACCCAGTACTTC. Translation: CASSHPGLSETQYF.